What follows is one T cell receptor (beta chain) and its context. This clonotype was observed a handful of times. Its antigen remains undetermined. Qualities for individual bases were not recorded, and no much larger clone is one base off. PBMCs were isolated by Ficoll-Paque density gradient centrifugation. This sample is drawn from a study of T-cell memory formation after mild COVID-19 (dated by TCRdb to the early 2020s). Study-wide context: TCR sequence clusters from the two donors were largely donor specific. In a couple of donors, T-cell clones that expanded and contracted after mild COVID-19 were tracked by sequencing TCRalpha and TCRbeta repertoires over time. The cohort was made up of two young adult volunteers, one female and one male, who were previously healthy.

Trimming costs V 1 base and J 4 bases, and their ends lie 10 bases apart. The CDR3 holds 14 amino acids from the cysteine to the phenylalanine. The kept DNA is CDR3 alone, 42 bases in frame from the first base. CDR1 and CDR2 are drawn from the germline V gene: SGHTA, FQGNSA. Sequencing was carried out with an Illumina NovaSeq 6000. cDNA libraries for TCRalpha and TCRbeta were prepared by 5'RACE using constant-segment primers, with sample barcodes and unique molecular identifiers added. Trizol reagent was used to extract RNA from every sample. Amplification of the libraries took two PCR steps, and the second step added a second sample barcode plus Illumina TruSeq adapters. The libraries were sequenced on an Illumina NovaSeq using 2 x 150 bp paired-end reads. The study's processing was this. The reads were demultiplexed and collapsed into UMI-guided consensus sequences using migec v1.2.7. With mixcr v2.1.11, UMI consensuses were aligned to TRA and TRB V and J templates and assembled into clonotypes. Expanded or contracted clonotypes were those called significant by both edgeR and NoisET, with noise models trained on biological replicates. For edgeR calls, the cutoffs were a false discovery rate-adjusted p below 0.01 and a log2 fold-change threshold of 1. As an exploratory analysis of dynamics, max-normalized trajectories of the 1000 most abundant clonotypes were examined with PCA combined with hierarchical clustering. Separately sequenced CD4+ and CD8+ repertoires were used to assign the CD4 or CD8 phenotype of responding clones. TCRdb's own reprocessing of the public reads used fastp at Q25 and MiXCR and kept productive beta chains. Rows are combined by CDR3 protein, so each entry shows the most common genes and DNA. These V and J calls originate from TCRdb's pipeline instead of the authors' own analysis. Counted in this sample were 350,000 to 550,000 distinct CDR3 sequences; more than 15% of them appeared once. The leading ten clones occupy about 22% of the sample.

Study-wide findings and limitations: Some responding clones were found in pre-infection memory, which suggests that pre-existing cross-reactive memory T cells took part in the SARS-CoV-2 response. Contracting CD4+ clones turned up mainly in the CM and EM memory subsets, whereas EMRA was where CD8+ clones were enriched. The second-wave clones that peaked on day 37 were not confirmed to be SARS-CoV-2 specific. Only two mild cases were covered in the study, and larger cohorts including severe cases with pre-infection samples were considered necessary. Balanced CD4/CD8 phenotypes were observed for clones contracting from day 15 to 85, whereas a bias towards CD4+ was observed for a second wave of clones expanding from day 15 to 37.

The TCR comes from a man aged 18 to 35 who had mild COVID-19 (a few samples of this study predate the infection). The sample titles of this study are shuffled in the database, so cell type and time point are left out; the donor was told from shared clones. The sample consisted of PBMCs or a T cell subset sorted from them (not recorded which). The V and J genes are TRBV7-2 and TRBJ1-1; there is no confident call for the D gene. The sequenced DNA is TGTGCCAGCAGCTTAGGACCCCGAACCACTGAAGCTTTCTTT. It translates as CASSLGPRTTEAFF. Outside the CDR3, residues come from the reference TRBV7-2 and TRBJ1-1 proteins, so the full variable domain is: GAGVSQSPSNKVTEKGKDVELRCDPISGHTALYWYRQSLGQGLEFLIYFQGNSAPDKSGLPSDRFSAERTGGSVSTLTIQRTQQEDSAVYLCASSLGPRTTEAFFGQGTRLTVV.